This is a list of T cell receptor beta chains from one sample in a study of cytomegalovirus exposure and HLA in healthy donors. The protocol was immunoSEQ multiplex PCR, while the TCRdb copy is restricted to in-frame clones and leaves out a portion. The data show 150,000 or so clones, approximately 81% seen once. Sequencing was done on a sample of PBMCs. The receptors originated from a boy between 2 and 10 years old in good health and CMV-seronegative. CDR3s include the opening cysteine and the closing phenylalanine or tryptophan. The D gene is left open where the match is weak. Clone size is given for some rows only: seen once, a few or many times, or a class if the clone is expanded.

>TRBV28|TRBJ1-2|NA|NA
CASLDSPYGYTF
TGTGCCAGCTTGGACAGCCCCTATGGCTACACCTTC
>TRBV27|TRBJ2-7|NA|NA
CASRTGVVHEQYF
TGTGCCAGCCGCACGGGGGTCGTCCACGAGCAGTACTTC
>TRBV19|TRBJ2-2|NA|NA
CASSLQAVNTGELFF
TGTGCCAGTAGTCTCCAGGCCGTTAACACCGGGGAGCTGTTTTTT
>TRBV27|TRBJ2-2|TRBD1|NA
CASSSTGSNTGELFF
TGTGCCAGCAGTTCGACAGGGTCGAACACCGGGGAGCTGTTTTTT
>TRBV20-1|TRBJ1-5|NA|NA
CSARDGRHF
TGCAGTGCTAGAGATGGCCGGCATTTT
>TRBV14|TRBJ1-4|NA|NA
CASSQGGHFNEKLFF
TGTGCCAGCAGCCAAGGCGGTCATTTTAATGAAAAACTGTTTTTT
>TRBV2|TRBJ2-5|NA|NA
CASEEETQYF
TGTGCCAGCGAAGAGGAGACCCAGTACTTC
>TRBV7-3|TRBJ1-1|NA|few
CASSQTGLDTEAFF
TGTGCCAGCAGCCAAACAGGGCTGGACACTGAAGCTTTCTTT
>TRBV5-8|TRBJ1-4|NA|few
CASTPWTGSREKLFF
TGTGCCAGCACCCCCTGGACGGGGTCGAGGGAAAAACTGTTTTTT
>TRBV28|TRBJ2-1|NA|NA
CASSTFRGITYNEQFF
TGTGCCAGCAGTACCTTCAGGGGAATCACCTACAATGAGCAGTTCTTC
>TRBV5-4|TRBJ2-7|TRBD2|NA
CASSGGGYEQYF
TGTGCCAGCAGCGGGGGGGGCTACGAGCAGTACTTC
>TRBV27|TRBJ1-2|NA|NA
CASRKSPQNYGYTF
TGTGCCAGCAGGAAATCCCCACAAAATTATGGCTACACCTTC
>TRBV7-9|TRBJ1-1|NA|NA
CASSLGGSGVGYTEAFF
TGTGCCAGCAGCTTAGGAGGCTCAGGGGTAGGGTACACTGAAGCTTTCTTT
>TRBV16|TRBJ1-3|NA|NA
CASSLIHPPSGNTIYF
TGTGCCAGCAGCTTGATACATCCTCCCTCTGGAAACACCATATATTTT
>TRBV4-1|TRBJ1-4|NA|few
CASSRLTRENNKKLFF
TGCGCCAGCAGCCGACTGACCCGCGAAAACAACAAGAAACTGTTTTTT
>TRBV5-1|TRBJ2-5|TRBD1|NA
CASSLGQGQETQYF
TGCGCCAGCAGCTTGGGACAGGGGCAAGAGACCCAGTACTTC
>TRBV25-1|TRBJ2-3|TRBD2|NA
CASSNSGSGADTQYF
TGTGCCAGCAGTAATAGCGGGAGTGGAGCAGATACGCAGTATTTT
>TRBV2|TRBJ1-2|TRBD1|NA
CASSESRTGGNYGYTF
TGTGCCAGCAGTGAATCCCGGACAGGGGGCAACTATGGCTACACCTTC
>TRBV7-8|TRBJ2-5|TRBD2|NA
CASSSAGSGRETQYF
TGTGCCAGCAGCTCCGCGGGTAGCGGGAGAGAGACCCAGTACTTC
>TRBV19|TRBJ2-7|TRBD2|NA
CASSGLAGGQWAEQYF
TGTGCCAGTAGCGGACTAGCGGGAGGACAGTGGGCCGAGCAGTACTTC
>TRBV29-1|TRBJ2-5|TRBD2|NA
CSVGGGPQWTQYF
TGCAGCGTTGGGGGGGGACCCCAGTGGACCCAGTACTTC
>TRBV5-1|TRBJ1-2|NA|NA
CASSSRVNYGYTF
TGCGCCAGCAGCTCCAGGGTAAACTATGGCTACACCTTC
>TRBV6-6|TRBJ1-2|NA|NA
CASSYSNPRVTYGYTF
TGTGCCAGCAGTTATTCGAATCCCAGGGTTACCTATGGCTACACCTTC
>TRBV5-1|TRBJ1-2|TRBD1|NA
CASGQGNYGYTF
TGCGCCAGCGGACAGGGTAACTATGGCTACACCTTC
>TRBV6-6|TRBJ2-3|TRBD2|NA
CASSGAIAGADTQYF
TGTGCCAGCAGCGGAGCCATAGCGGGGGCAGATACGCAGTATTTT
>TRBV18|TRBJ1-1|TRBD1|NA
CASSPPGTGGNTEAFF
TGTGCCAGCTCACCACCGGGGACAGGGGGCAACACTGAAGCTTTCTTT
>TRBV30|TRBJ1-1|NA|few
CAWSASRLMNTEAFF
TGTGCCTGGAGTGCTAGCAGATTAATGAACACTGAAGCTTTCTTT
>TRBV5-1|TRBJ1-2|NA|NA
CASSLGEASYGYTF
TGCGCCAGCAGCTTGGGGGAGGCGAGCTATGGCTACACCTTC
>TRBV27|TRBJ2-7|TRBD1|NA
CASSDRARSSYEQYF
TGTGCCAGCAGCGACAGGGCCAGGAGCTCCTACGAGCAGTACTTC
>TRBV4-1|TRBJ1-1|TRBD1|NA
CASSQDQGDRGWDTEAFF
TGCGCCAGCAGCCAAGATCAAGGGGACAGGGGTTGGGACACTGAAGCTTTCTTT
>TRBV20-1|TRBJ1-1|NA|NA
CSAKARGAFF
TGCAGTGCTAAGGCCCGGGGAGCTTTCTTT
>TRBV5-1|TRBJ2-7|TRBD2|NA
CASSPTSGSSYEQYF
TGCGCCAGCAGCCCGACTAGCGGTAGCTCCTACGAGCAGTACTTC
>TRBV4-1|TRBJ1-5|NA|once
CASSQDGSGGGQPQHF
TGCGCCAGCAGCCAAGATGGGTCGGGGGGTGGACAGCCCCAGCATTTT
>TRBV5-6|TRBJ2-3|TRBD2|NA
CASSFIAGGKDTQYF
TGTGCCAGCAGCTTCATAGCGGGAGGGAAAGATACGCAGTATTTC
>TRBV6-4|TRBJ1-3|NA|NA
CARTRTEDSGNTIYF
TGTGCCAGGACTCGGACAGAAGACTCTGGAAACACCATATATTTT
>TRBV19|TRBJ1-1|NA|NA
CASSIEGAVFTEAFF
TGTGCCAGTAGTATAGAAGGGGCGGTTTTTACTGAAGCTTTCTTT
>TRBV14|TRBJ2-7|NA|NA
CASSPLVAVSYEQYF
TGTGCCAGCAGCCCCTTGGTAGCGGTCTCCTACGAGCAGTACTTC
>TRBV27|TRBJ2-7|NA|NA
CASRQGAAGYEQYF
TGTGCCAGCAGACAGGGTGCGGCGGGCTACGAGCAGTACTTC
>TRBV10-1|TRBJ2-7|TRBD2|NA
CASSESIAGEGSYEQYF
TGCGCCAGCAGTGAGTCTATAGCGGGCGAGGGGAGCTACGAGCAGTACTTC
>TRBV6-1|TRBJ1-4|TRBD1|NA
CASNIQGANEKLFF
TGTGCCAGCAATATACAGGGGGCGAACGAAAAACTGTTTTTT
>TRBV4-2|TRBJ2-1|NA|NA
CASSQDTGIAQFF
TGTGCCAGCAGCCAAGATACCGGTATTGCGCAGTTCTTC
>TRBV27|TRBJ2-7|TRBD2|NA
CASSFRLAQTYEQYF
TGTGCCAGCAGTTTCCGACTAGCCCAAACCTACGAGCAGTACTTC
>TRBV18|TRBJ1-1|NA|NA
CASSPRWEDAMNTEAFF
TGTGCCAGCTCACCAAGGTGGGAGGACGCAATGAACACTGAAGCTTTCTTT
>TRBV5-1|TRBJ1-1|NA|NA
CASSLSPGRTEAFF
TGCGCCAGCAGCTTGTCGCCAGGTCGCACTGAAGCTTTCTTT
>TRBV5-4|TRBJ1-2|NA|NA
CASSPNTDSYGYTF
TGTGCCAGCAGCCCTAATACTGACAGCTATGGCTACACCTTC
>TRBV7-9|TRBJ2-1|NA|NA
CASSSIADYSYNEQFF
TGTGCCAGCAGCTCCATAGCGGACTACTCCTACAATGAGCAGTTCTTC